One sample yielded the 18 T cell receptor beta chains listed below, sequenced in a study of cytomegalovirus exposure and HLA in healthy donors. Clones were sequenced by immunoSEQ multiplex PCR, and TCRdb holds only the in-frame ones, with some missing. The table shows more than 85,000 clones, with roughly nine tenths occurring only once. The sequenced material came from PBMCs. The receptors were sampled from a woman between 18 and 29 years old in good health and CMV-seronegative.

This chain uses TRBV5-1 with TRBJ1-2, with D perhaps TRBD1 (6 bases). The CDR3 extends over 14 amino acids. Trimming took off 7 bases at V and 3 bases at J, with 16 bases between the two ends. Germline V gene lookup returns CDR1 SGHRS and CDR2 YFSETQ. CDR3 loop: CASAYLWTDYGYTF. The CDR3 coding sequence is TGCGCCAGCGCCTACCTATGGACAGACTATGGCTACACCTTC. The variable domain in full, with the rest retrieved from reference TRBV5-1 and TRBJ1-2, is KAGVTQTPRYLIKTRGQQVTLSCSPISGHRSVSWYQQTPGQGLQFLFEYFSETQRNKGNFPGRFSGRQFSNSRSEMNVSTLELGDSALYLCASAYLWTDYGYTFGSGTRLTVV.

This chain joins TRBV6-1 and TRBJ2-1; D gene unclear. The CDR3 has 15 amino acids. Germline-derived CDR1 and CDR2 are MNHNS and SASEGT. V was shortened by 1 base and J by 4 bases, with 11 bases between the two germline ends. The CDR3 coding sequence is TGTGCCAGCAGTGAAGTATGGCGGAAATACAATGAGCAGTTCTTC. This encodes CASSEVWRKYNEQFF.

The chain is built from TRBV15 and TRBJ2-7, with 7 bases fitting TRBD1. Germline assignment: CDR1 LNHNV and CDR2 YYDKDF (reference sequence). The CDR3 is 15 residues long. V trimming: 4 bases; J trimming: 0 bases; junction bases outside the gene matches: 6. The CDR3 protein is CATSKRQGLSYEQYF. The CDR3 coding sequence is TGTGCCACCAGCAAGAGACAGGGCCTCTCCTACGAGCAGTACTTC.

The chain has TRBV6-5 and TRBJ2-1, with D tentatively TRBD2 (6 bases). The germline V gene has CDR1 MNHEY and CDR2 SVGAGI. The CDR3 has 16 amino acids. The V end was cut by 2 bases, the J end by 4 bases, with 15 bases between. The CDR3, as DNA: TGTGCCAGCAGTTACAGGGTGGGGGAGGAATACAATGAGCAGTTCTTC. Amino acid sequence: CASSYRVGEEYNEQFF.

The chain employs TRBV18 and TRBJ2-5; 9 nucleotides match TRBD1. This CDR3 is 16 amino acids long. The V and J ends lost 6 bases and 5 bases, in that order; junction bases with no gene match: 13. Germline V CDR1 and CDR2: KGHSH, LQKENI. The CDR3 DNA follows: TGTGCCAGCTCGCCCGACAGGGGGAGCCGACGGGAGACCCAGTACTTC. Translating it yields CASSPDRGSRRETQYF.

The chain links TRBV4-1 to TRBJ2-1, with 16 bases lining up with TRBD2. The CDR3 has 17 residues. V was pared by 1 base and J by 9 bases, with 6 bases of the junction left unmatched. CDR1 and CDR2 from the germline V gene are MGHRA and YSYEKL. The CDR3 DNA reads TGCGCCAGCAGCCAAGGCACCGGGACTAGCGGGAGGGGTGAGCAGTTCTTC. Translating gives CASSQGTGTSGRGEQFF.

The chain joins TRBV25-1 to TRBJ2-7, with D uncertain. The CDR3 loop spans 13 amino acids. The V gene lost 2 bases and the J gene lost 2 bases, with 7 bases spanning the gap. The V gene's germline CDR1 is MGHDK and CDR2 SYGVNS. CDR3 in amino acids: CASSENGPYEQYF. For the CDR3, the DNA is TGTGCCAGCAGTGAAAACGGTCCCTACGAGCAGTACTTC.

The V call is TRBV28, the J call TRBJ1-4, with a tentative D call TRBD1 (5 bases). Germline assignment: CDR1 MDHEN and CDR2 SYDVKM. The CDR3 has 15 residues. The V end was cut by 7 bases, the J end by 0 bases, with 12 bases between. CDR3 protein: CASNLRGATNEKLFF. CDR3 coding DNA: TGTGCCAGCAATCTACGGGGGGCAACTAATGAAAAACTGTTTTTT.

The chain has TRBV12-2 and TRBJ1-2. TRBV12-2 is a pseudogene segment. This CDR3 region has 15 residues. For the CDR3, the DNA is TGTGCAAGTCGCTCCCTAGAGAGGGAGAACTATGGCTACACCTTC. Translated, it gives CASRSLERENYGYTF.

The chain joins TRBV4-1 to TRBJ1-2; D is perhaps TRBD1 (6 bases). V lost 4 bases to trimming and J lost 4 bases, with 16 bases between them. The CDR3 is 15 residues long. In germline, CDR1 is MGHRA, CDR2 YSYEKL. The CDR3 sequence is CASSPEPQGTYGYTF. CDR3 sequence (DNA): TGCGCCAGCAGCCCCGAACCCCAGGGGACCTATGGCTACACCTTC.

CDR3 sequence: CAISERGAVTDTQYF. CDR3 sequence (DNA): TGTGCCATCAGTGAGCGGGGGGCCGTCACAGATACGCAGTATTTT. The chain carries TRBV10-3 and TRBJ2-3; D is perhaps TRBD2 (7 bases). The V end lost 2 bases, the J end lost 2 bases, and 11 bases lay between the germline ends. CDR1 and CDR2 (germline): ENHRY, SYGVKD. The CDR3 has 15 amino acids.

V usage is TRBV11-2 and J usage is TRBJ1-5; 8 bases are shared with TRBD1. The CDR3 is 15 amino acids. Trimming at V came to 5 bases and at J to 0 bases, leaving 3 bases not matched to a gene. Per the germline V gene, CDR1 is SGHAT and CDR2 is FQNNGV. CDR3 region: CASSPQGVSNQPQHF. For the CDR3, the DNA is TGTGCCAGCAGCCCACAGGGGGTTAGCAATCAGCCCCAGCATTTT.

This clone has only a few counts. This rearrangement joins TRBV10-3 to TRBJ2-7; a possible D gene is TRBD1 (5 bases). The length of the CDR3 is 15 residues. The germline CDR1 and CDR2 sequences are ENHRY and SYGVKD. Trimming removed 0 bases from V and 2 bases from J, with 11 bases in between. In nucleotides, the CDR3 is TGTGCCATCAGTGAGTCGAGACAGCGAACCTACGAGCAGTACTTC. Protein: CAISESRQRTYEQYF.

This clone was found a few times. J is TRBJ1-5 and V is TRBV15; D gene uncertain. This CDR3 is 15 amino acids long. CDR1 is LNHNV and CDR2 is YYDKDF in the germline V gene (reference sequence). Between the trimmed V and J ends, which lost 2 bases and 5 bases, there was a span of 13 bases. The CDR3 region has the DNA TGTGCCACCAGCAGAATTACAGCCCAATATCAGCCCCAGCATTTT. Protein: CATSRITAQYQPQHF.

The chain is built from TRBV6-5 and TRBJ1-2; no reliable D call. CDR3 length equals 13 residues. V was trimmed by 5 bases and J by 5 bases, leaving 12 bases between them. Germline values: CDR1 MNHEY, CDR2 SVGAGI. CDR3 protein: CASSPGRSYGYTF. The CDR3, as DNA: TGTGCCAGCAGTCCCGGGAGGTCTTATGGCTACACCTTC.

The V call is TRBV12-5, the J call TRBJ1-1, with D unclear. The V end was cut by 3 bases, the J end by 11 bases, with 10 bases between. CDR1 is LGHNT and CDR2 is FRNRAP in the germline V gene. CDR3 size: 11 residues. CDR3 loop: CASGLGQQAFF. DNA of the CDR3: TGTGCTAGTGGTTTAGGTCAACAGGCTTTCTTT.

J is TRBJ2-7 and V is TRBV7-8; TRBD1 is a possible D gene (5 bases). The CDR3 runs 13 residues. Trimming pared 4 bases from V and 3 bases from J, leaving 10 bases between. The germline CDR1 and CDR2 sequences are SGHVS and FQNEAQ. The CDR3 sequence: CASSSNQGYEQYF. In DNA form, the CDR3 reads TGTGCCAGCAGCTCCAACCAGGGCTACGAGCAGTACTTC.

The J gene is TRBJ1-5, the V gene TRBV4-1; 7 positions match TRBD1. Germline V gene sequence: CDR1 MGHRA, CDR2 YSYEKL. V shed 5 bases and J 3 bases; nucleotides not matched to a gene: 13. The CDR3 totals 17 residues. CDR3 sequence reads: CASSLDEIGGFNQPQHF. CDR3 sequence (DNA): TGCGCCAGCAGCTTAGACGAGATAGGGGGCTTCAATCAGCCCCAGCATTTT.